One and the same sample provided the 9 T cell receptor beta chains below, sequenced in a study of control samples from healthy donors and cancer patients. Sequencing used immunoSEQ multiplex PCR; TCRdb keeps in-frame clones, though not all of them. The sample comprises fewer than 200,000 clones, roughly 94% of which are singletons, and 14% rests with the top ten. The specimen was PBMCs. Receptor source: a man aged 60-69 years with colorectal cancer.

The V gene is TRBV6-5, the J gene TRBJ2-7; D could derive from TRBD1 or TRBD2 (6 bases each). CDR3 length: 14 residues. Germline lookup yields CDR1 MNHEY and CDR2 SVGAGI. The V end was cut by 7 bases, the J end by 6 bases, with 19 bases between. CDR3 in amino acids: CASTPGGGRPEQYF. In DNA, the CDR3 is TGTGCCAGCACCCCTGGAGGGGGGAGACCCGAGCAGTACTTC.

The DNA for the CDR3 is TGTGCCAGCAGCGATCTAGTGGAGGAGCAGTTCTTC. Translating gives CASSDLVEEQFF. The gene calls are TRBV3-1 (or the pseudogene TRBV3-2) and TRBJ2-1; D uncertain. The CDR3 extends over 12 amino acids. Germline V CDR1 and CDR2: LGHDT, YNNKEL (reference sequence). Trimming left V 5 bases short and J 10 bases short, with 12 bases between.

CDR3 DNA: TGTGCCAGCTCACCCCTTGGGACCAAGAACACTGAAGCTTTCTTT. This sequence encodes CASSPLGTKNTEAFF. This chain links TRBV18 with TRBJ1-1, with D tentatively TRBD1 (5 bases). The V end was cut by 3 bases, the J end by 1 base, with 12 bases between. The germline gives CDR1 KGHSH, CDR2 LQKENI. This CDR3 has 15 amino acids.

The CDR3 bases are TGTGCCAGCAGCTTCCCAATGGCGGGACGTGAAAAACTGTTTTTT. Its translation is CASSFPMAGREKLFF. This chain uses TRBV7-2 with TRBJ1-4; perhaps TRBD1 as D (5 bases). The CDR3 runs to 15 residues. V lost 3 bases, J lost 7 bases, and 15 bases lay in between. Germline V gives CDR1 SGHTA, CDR2 FQGNSA. Using reference TRBV7-2 and TRBJ1-4 for the parts outside the CDR3, the full variable domain is GAGVSQSPSNKVTEKGKDVELRCDPISGHTALYWYRQSLGQGLEFLIYFQGNSAPDKSGLPSDRFSAERTGGSVSTLTIQRTQQEDSAVYLCASSFPMAGREKLFFGSGTQLSVL.

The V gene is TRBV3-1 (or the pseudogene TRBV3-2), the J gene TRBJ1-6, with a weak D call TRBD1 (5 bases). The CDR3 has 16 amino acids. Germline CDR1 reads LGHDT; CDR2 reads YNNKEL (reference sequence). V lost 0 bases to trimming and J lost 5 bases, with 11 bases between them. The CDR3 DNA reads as TGTGCCAGCAGCCAAGACAGGGTAAATGATAATTCACCCCTCCACTTT. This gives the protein CASSQDRVNDNSPLHF.

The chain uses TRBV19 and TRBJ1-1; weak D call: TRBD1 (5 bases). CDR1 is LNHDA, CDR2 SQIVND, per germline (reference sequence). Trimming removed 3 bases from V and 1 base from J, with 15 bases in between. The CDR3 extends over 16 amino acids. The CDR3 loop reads CASSISGHLGNTEAFF. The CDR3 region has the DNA TGTGCCAGTAGTATTTCCGGACACCTAGGGAACACTGAAGCTTTCTTT.

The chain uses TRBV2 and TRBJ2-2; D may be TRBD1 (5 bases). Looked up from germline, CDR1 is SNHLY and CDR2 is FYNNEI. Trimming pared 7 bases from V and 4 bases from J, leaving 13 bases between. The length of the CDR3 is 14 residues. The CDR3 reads CASMSRAGTGELFF. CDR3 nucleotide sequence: TGTGCCAGCATGAGCAGGGCTGGCACCGGGGAGCTGTTTTTT.

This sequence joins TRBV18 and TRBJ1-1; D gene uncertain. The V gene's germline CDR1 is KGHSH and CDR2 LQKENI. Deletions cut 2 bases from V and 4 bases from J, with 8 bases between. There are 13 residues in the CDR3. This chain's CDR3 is CASSPSGSTEAFF. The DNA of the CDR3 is TGTGCCAGCTCACCATCGGGGTCCACTGAAGCTTTCTTT.

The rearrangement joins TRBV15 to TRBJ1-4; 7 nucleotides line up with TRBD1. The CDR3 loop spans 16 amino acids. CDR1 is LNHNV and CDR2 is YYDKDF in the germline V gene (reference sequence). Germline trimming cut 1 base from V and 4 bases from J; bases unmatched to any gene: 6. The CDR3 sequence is CATSRGPNRGNEKLFF. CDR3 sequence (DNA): TGTGCCACCAGCAGAGGGCCCAACAGGGGTAATGAAAAACTGTTTTTT. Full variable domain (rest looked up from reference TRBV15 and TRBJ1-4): DAMVIQNPRYQVTQFGKPVTLSCSQTLNHNVMYWYQQKSSQAPKLLFHYYDKDFNNEADTPDNFQSRRPNTSFCFLDIRSPGLGDTAMYLCATSRGPNRGNEKLFFGSGTQLSVL.